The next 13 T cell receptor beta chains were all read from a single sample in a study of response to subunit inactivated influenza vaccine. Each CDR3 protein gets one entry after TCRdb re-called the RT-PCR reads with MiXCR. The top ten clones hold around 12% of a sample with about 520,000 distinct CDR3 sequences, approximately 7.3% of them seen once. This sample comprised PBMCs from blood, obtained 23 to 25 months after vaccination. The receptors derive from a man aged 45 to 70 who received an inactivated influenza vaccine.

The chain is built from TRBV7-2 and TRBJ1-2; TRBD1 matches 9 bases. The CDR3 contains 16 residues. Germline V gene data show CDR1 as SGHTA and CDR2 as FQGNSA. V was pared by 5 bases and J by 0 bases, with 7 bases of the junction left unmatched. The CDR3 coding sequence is TGTGCCAGCAGCGGTACAGGGGGCTCGGCTAACTATGGCTACACCTTC. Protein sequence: CASSGTGGSANYGYTF. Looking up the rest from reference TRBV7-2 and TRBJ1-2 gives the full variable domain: GAGVSQSPSNKVTEKGKDVELRCDPISGHTALYWYRQSLGQGLEFLIYFQGNSAPDKSGLPSDRFSAERTGGSVSTLTIQRTQQEDSAVYLCASSGTGGSANYGYTFGSGTRLTVV.

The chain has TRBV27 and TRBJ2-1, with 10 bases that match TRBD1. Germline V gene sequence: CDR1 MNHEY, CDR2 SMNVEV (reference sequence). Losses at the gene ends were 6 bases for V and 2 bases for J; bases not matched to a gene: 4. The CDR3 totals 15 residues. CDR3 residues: CASSQGTGAYNEQFF. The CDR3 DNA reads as TGTGCCAGCAGCCAAGGGACAGGGGCCTACAATGAGCAGTTCTTC.

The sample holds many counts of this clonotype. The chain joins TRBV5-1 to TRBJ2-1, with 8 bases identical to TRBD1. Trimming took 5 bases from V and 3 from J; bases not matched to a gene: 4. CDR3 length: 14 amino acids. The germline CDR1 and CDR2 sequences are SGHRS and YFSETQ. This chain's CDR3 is CASRRGQGYNEQFF. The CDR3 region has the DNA TGCGCCAGCAGGCGAGGACAGGGCTACAATGAGCAGTTCTTC.

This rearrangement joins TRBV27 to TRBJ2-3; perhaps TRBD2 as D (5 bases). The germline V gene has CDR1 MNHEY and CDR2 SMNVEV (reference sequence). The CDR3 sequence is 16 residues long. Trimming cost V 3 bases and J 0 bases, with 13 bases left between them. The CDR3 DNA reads TGTGCCAGCAGTTTCGTCGGATGGACTAGCACAGATACGCAGTATTTT. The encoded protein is CASSFVGWTSTDTQYF.

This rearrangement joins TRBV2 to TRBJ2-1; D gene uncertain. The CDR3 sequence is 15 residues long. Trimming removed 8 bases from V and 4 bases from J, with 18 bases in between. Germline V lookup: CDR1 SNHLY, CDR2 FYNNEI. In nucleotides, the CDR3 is TGTGCCAGCCTATCACAGCCCCTTCTTTACAATGAGCAGTTCTTC. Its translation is CASLSQPLLYNEQFF.

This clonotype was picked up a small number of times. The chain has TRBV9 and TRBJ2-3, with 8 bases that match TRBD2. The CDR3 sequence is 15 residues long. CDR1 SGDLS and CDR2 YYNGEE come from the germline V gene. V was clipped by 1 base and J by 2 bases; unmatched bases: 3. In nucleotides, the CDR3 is TGTGCCAGCAGCGTAAGCGGGGGCCTCACAGATACGCAGTATTTT. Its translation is CASSVSGGLTDTQYF.

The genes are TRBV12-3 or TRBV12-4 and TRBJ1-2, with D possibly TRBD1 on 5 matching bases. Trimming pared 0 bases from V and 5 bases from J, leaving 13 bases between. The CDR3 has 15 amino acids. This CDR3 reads CASSLALRQNYGYTF. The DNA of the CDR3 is TGTGCCAGCAGTTTAGCGCTAAGACAGAATTATGGCTACACCTTC.

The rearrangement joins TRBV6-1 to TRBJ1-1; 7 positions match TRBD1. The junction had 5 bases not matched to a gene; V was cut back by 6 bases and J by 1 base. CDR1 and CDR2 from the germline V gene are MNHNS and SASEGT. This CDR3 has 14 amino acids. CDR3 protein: CASRNRGRNTEAFF. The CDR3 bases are TGTGCCAGCAGAAACAGGGGCCGGAACACTGAAGCTTTCTTT.

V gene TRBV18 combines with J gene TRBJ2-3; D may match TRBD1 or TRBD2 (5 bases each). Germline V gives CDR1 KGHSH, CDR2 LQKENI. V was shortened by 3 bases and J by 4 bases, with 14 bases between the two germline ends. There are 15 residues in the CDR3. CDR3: CASSPRDPFPDTQYF. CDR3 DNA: TGTGCCAGCTCACCCCGGGACCCCTTCCCAGATACGCAGTATTTT.

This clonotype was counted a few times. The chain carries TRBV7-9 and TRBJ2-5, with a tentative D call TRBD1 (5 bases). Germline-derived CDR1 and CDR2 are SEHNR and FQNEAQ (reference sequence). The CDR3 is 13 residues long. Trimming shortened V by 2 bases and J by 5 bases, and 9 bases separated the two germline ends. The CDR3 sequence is CASSLPRDETQYF. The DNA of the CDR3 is TGTGCCAGCAGCTTACCCAGGGATGAGACCCAGTACTTC.

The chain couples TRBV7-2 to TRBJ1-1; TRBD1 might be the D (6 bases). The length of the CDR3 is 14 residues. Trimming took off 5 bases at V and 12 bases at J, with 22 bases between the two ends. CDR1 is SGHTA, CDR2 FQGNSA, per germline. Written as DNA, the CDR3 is TGTGCCAGCAGCCCCCAATTACTTCCGGGACAAACTTTCTTT. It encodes CASSPQLLPGQTFF.

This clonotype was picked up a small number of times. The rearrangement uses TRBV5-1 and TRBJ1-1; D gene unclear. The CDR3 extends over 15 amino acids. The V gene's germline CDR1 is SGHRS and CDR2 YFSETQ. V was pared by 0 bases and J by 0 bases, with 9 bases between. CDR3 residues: CASSLASAMNTEAFF. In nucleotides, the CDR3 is TGCGCCAGCAGCTTGGCGTCAGCGATGAACACTGAAGCTTTCTTT.

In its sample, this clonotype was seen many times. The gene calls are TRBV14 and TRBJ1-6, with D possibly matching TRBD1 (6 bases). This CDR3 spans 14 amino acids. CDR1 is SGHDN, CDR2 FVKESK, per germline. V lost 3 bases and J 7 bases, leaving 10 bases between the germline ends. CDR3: CASSQGHRNSPLHF. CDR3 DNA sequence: TGTGCCAGCAGCCAGGGACACCGGAATTCACCCCTCCACTTT.